The 29 T cell receptor beta chains below were found in one sample sequenced in a study of cytomegalovirus exposure and HLA in healthy donors. Vbeta (60) and Jbeta (13) primers were used in the PCR. Here immunoSEQ multiplex PCR was the method, and the copy in TCRdb shows in-frame clones only, minus some. The table shows approximately 150,000 clones, with 75% to 80% occurring only once. Sequencing was performed on PBMCs. All receptors derive from a woman aged 40 to 49 in good health and CMV-seropositive.

V usage is TRBV4-1 and J usage is TRBJ2-1; D unresolved. Germline assignment: CDR1 MGHRA and CDR2 YSYEKL. V shed 0 bases and J shed 10 bases, with 13 bases lying between them. This CDR3 is built from 14 residues. The CDR3 sequence is CASSQDTRGNEQFF. The CDR3 DNA is TGCGCCAGCAGCCAAGATACCAGAGGTAACGAGCAGTTCTTC.

The genes are TRBV11-2 and TRBJ1-1; possible D gene TRBD1, 5 bases. Germline assignment: CDR1 SGHAT and CDR2 FQNNGV. The CDR3 runs 12 residues. The germline V and J ends were trimmed by 2 bases and 7 bases, with 8 bases remaining between them. The CDR3 loop is CASSLNGGEAFF. CDR3 DNA: TGTGCCAGCAGCTTAAACGGGGGTGAAGCTTTCTTT.

V and J are TRBV7-2 and TRBJ2-2; TRBD1 matches at 7 bases. The CDR3 spans 14 residues. The germline gives CDR1 SGHTA, CDR2 FQGNSA. The junction had 3 bases not matched to a gene; V was cut back by 8 bases and J by 0 bases. The CDR3 loop is CASGGQPNTGELFF. DNA for the CDR3: TGTGCCAGCGGGGGACAGCCGAACACCGGGGAGCTGTTTTTT.

The rearrangement uses TRBV9 and TRBJ2-3; 8 bases align to TRBD2. The germline V gene has CDR1 SGDLS and CDR2 YYNGEE. The CDR3 contains 16 residues. V was clipped by 4 bases and J by 1 base; unmatched bases: 8. CDR3 loop: CASSPQSSGRTDTQYF. CDR3 DNA: TGTGCCAGCAGCCCGCAGTCTAGCGGGCGCACAGATACGCAGTATTTT.

V and J are TRBV19 and TRBJ1-5; D perhaps matches TRBD1 (5 bases). Trimming removed 5 bases from V and 2 bases from J, with 10 bases in between. This CDR3 comprises 14 residues. Germline V gives CDR1 LNHDA, CDR2 SQIVND (reference sequence). The CDR3 DNA is TGTGCCAGTAGTTACACGGGGGGCAATCAGCCCCAGCATTTT. Its protein is CASSYTGGNQPQHF.

For the CDR3, the DNA is TGTGCCAGCAGCCCGTGGTCGGGGGGTGAGCAGTTCTTC. This encodes CASSPWSGGEQFF. The V gene is TRBV7-2, the J gene TRBJ2-1; 7 nucleotides align to TRBD2. CDR3 length equals 13 residues. J lost 9 bases, V lost 5 bases, and 7 bases had no gene match. Per the germline V gene, CDR1 is SGHTA and CDR2 is FQGNSA. The full variable domain, rest sourced from reference TRBV7-2 and TRBJ2-1, is GAGVSQSPSNKVTEKGKDVELRCDPISGHTALYWYRQSLGQGLEFLIYFQGNSAPDKSGLPSDRFSAERTGGSVSTLTIQRTQQEDSAVYLCASSPWSGGEQFFGPGTRLTVL.

The V and J genes are TRBV6-6 and TRBJ2-7, with TRBD1 as a possible D gene (6 bases). V lost 0 bases to trimming and J lost 6 bases, with 12 bases between them. The CDR3 runs to 14 residues. Germline V gives CDR1 MNHNY, CDR2 SVGAGI (reference sequence). CDR3 amino acids: CASSYSEEGGEQYF. As DNA, the CDR3 is TGTGCCAGCAGTTACTCGGAGGAAGGGGGCGAGCAGTACTTC.

The chain has TRBV5-1 and TRBJ2-1, with TRBD2 identical over 15 bases. J lost 9 bases, V lost 4 bases, and 5 bases had no gene match. CDR3 length equals 15 residues. CDR1 is SGHRS, CDR2 YFSETQ, per germline. The DNA of the CDR3 is TGCGCCAGCAGCCCCGGGACTAGCGGGAGGTCTGAGCAGTTCTTC. Translated: CASSPGTSGRSEQFF.

In this sample, this clone turned up once. The chain joins TRBV7-9 to TRBJ1-1; TRBD1 aligns across 7 bases. Germline CDR1 is SEHNR and CDR2 is FQNEAQ (reference sequence). Unmatched junction bases numbered 11, after V lost 6 bases and J lost 4 bases. This CDR3 region has 15 residues. This CDR3 reads CASSPAGGLSTEAFF. The DNA of the CDR3 is TGTGCCAGCAGTCCAGCAGGGGGGCTGAGCACTGAAGCTTTCTTT.

The chain links TRBV6-6 to TRBJ2-2, with 9 positions matching TRBD1. Per germline, CDR1 MNHNY and CDR2 SVGAGI (reference sequence). CDR3 length equals 15 residues. J was trimmed by 7 bases and V by 2 bases; bases with no gene match: 5. This chain's CDR3 is CASSYGTGNIGELFF. In nucleotides, the CDR3 is TGTGCCAGCAGTTACGGGACAGGGAATATCGGGGAGCTGTTTTTT.

This rearrangement joins TRBV6-5 to TRBJ2-7, with D possibly being TRBD1 (6 bases). This CDR3 is 11 amino acids long. Germline CDR1 and CDR2: MNHEY and SVGAGI. Trimming cost V 8 bases and J 5 bases, with 10 bases left between them. CDR3 loop: CASSGVHEQYF. The CDR3 DNA follows: TGTGCCAGCTCAGGGGTACACGAGCAGTACTTC.

A note on this clone: Different DNA sequences within this sample yield the same CDR3. The chain employs TRBV5-1 and TRBJ1-1; TRBD1 aligns across 10 bases. V was clipped by 3 bases and J by 6 bases; unmatched bases: 8. Per the germline V gene, CDR1 is SGHRS and CDR2 is YFSETQ. This CDR3 has 15 amino acids. Written as DNA, the CDR3 is TGCGCCAGCAGCTCGGGACAGGGGTTGGTCTCTGAAGCTTTCTTT. Its protein product is CASSSGQGLVSEAFF.

This clone was detected a few times. The chain combines TRBV10-1 with TRBJ2-2; D possibly corresponds to TRBD1 (5 bases). This CDR3 region has 16 residues. CDR1 WNHNN and CDR2 SYGVQD come from the germline V gene (reference sequence). Deletions cut 4 bases from V and 3 bases from J, with 15 bases between. CDR3 sequence: CASSGAEGVDTGELFF. As DNA, the CDR3 is TGCGCCAGCAGTGGAGCCGAAGGGGTGGACACCGGGGAGCTGTTTTTT.

The chain joins TRBV10-2 to TRBJ1-2, with a weak D call TRBD1 (5 bases). This CDR3 is built from 12 residues. Per the germline V gene, CDR1 is WSHSY and CDR2 is SAAADI. V lost 4 bases, J lost 2 bases, and 5 bases lay in between. The CDR3 nucleotides read TGCGCCAGCAGTGGACAGAACTATGGCTACACCTTC. Translated, it gives CASSGQNYGYTF.

For this clone: The same CDR3 can be traced to other DNA sequences in this sample. The CDR3 DNA reads TGTGCCTGGAGTGTAGCGGGGGGCACGCAGTATTTT. It specifies CAWSVAGGTQYF. J is TRBJ2-3 and V is TRBV30; 9 bases line up with TRBD2. CDR3 size: 12 residues. Germline loops: CDR1 GTSNPN, CDR2 SVGIG (reference sequence). Germline trimming cut 0 bases from V and 9 bases from J; bases unmatched to any gene: 1. Filled out from reference TRBV30 and TRBJ2-3, the complete variable domain reads SQTIHQWPATLVQPVGSPLSLECTVEGTSNPNLYWYRQAAGRGLQLLFYSVGIGQISSEVPQNLSASRPQDRQFILSSKKLLLSDSGFYLCAWSVAGGTQYFGPGTRLTVL.

This rearrangement joins TRBV5-6 to TRBJ1-4, with TRBD1 matching 7 bases. V was pared by 1 base and J by 11 bases, with 8 bases of the junction left unmatched. There are 14 residues in the CDR3. The V gene's germline CDR1 is SGHDT and CDR2 YYEEEE. The CDR3 sequence: CASSLTGAEGKLFF. CDR3 sequence (DNA): TGTGCCAGCAGCTTGACAGGGGCGGAGGGGAAACTGTTTTTT. Full variable domain (rest looked up from reference TRBV5-6 and TRBJ1-4): DAGVTQSPTHLIKTRGQQVTLRCSPKSGHDTVSWYQQALGQGPQFIFQYYEEEERQRGNFPDRFSGHQFPNYSSELNVNALLLGDSALYLCASSLTGAEGKLFFGSGTQLSVL.

This clone has a single count. V and J are TRBV6-6 and TRBJ2-7; 9 bases agree with TRBD1. The germline gives CDR1 MNHNY, CDR2 SVGAGI (reference sequence). Trimming removed 11 bases from V and 3 bases from J; junction bases left unmatched: 5. CDR3 size: 12 residues. CDR3 bases: TGTGCCGGGGGACAGGGCGGCTACGAGCAGTACTTC. This codes for CAGGQGGYEQYF.

The chain recombines TRBV2 with TRBJ1-4; TRBD1 matches at 7 bases. The V gene's germline CDR1 is SNHLY and CDR2 FYNNEI. The junction had 9 bases not matched to a gene; V was cut back by 6 bases and J by 5 bases. There are 15 residues in the CDR3. The CDR3 reads CASREYRGANEKLFF. The CDR3 DNA sequence: TGTGCCAGCAGGGAGTACAGGGGAGCAAATGAAAAACTGTTTTTT. Based on the CDR3 plus reference TRBV2 and TRBJ1-4, the full variable domain is EPEVTQTPSHQVTQMGQEVILRCVPISNHLYFYWYRQILGQKVEFLVSFYNNEISEKSEIFDDQFSVERPDGSNFTLKIRSTKLEDSAMYFCASREYRGANEKLFFGSGTQLSVL.

This chain joins TRBV4-3 and TRBJ1-4; D uncertain. The V end was cut by 0 bases, the J end by 0 bases, with 5 bases between. This CDR3 is 15 amino acids long. Germline-derived CDR1 and CDR2 are LGHNA and YSLEER. The CDR3 sequence is CASSQDPATNEKLFF. CDR3 coding DNA: TGCGCCAGCAGCCAAGATCCCGCAACTAATGAAAAACTGTTTTTT.

As for this clone: Germline and junction disagree at one end, which may indicate a read error. The rearrangement joins TRBV2 to TRBJ1-5; no definite D call. CDR1 and CDR2 (germline): SNHLY, FYNNEI. This CDR3 is 15 amino acids long. The CDR3 region is CASSENGEQNQSQHF. Here the CDR3 DNA reads TGTGCCAGCAGTGAAAACGGGGAACAGAATCAGTCCCAGCATTTT.

Points on this clone: Other DNA variants within this sample encode the same CDR3. The genes are TRBV27 and TRBJ1-2; D remains ambiguous. The V and J ends lost 2 bases and 0 bases respectively, with 10 bases between them. The CDR3 totals 15 residues. Germline-derived CDR1 and CDR2 are MNHEY and SMNVEV (reference sequence). The CDR3 region is CASSLRRGTNYGYTF. The DNA of the CDR3 is TGTGCCAGCAGTTTACGACGGGGAACTAACTATGGCTACACCTTC.

The genes are TRBV5-4 and TRBJ2-5; 9 nucleotides align to TRBD1. The J call may be faulty, since TRBJ2-7 better matches the DNA end. The germline V gene encodes CDR1 SGHNT and CDR2 YYREEE (reference sequence). CDR3 length: 15 amino acids. DNA of the CDR3: TGTGCCAGCAGCCCGGGACAGGGTTCTTTTTACGAGCAGTACTTC. Protein sequence: CASSPGQGSFYEQYF.

The V and J genes are TRBV10-1 and TRBJ1-2; TRBD1 matches 8 bases. From germline, CDR1 is WNHNN and CDR2 SYGVQD (reference sequence). The CDR3 has 17 amino acids. V lost 3 bases to trimming and J lost 6 bases; unmatched junction nucleotides: 15. The CDR3 DNA sequence: TGCGCCAGCAGTGAATGCCAGGGGGCCCAATCCTACCATGGCTACACCTTC. Translating gives CASSECQGAQSYHGYTF.

J is TRBJ1-2 and V is TRBV5-4; TRBD1 matches 8 bases. Germline V gene data show CDR1 as SGHNT and CDR2 as YYREEE (reference sequence). The CDR3 is 15 residues long. After removal of 0 bases from V and 5 bases from J, the junction contained 6 bases not matched to a gene. This CDR3 is CASSLGGTGPYGYTF. In DNA, the CDR3 is TGTGCCAGCAGCTTGGGAGGGACAGGCCCGTATGGCTACACCTTC. Together with reference TRBV5-4 and TRBJ1-2, the CDR3 gives the full variable domain: ETGVTQSPTHLIKTRGQQVTLRCSSQSGHNTVSWYQQALGQGPQFIFQYYREEENGRGNFPPRFSGLQFPNYSSELNVNALELDDSALYLCASSLGGTGPYGYTFGSGTRLTVV.

The chain links TRBV19 to TRBJ1-1; D is perhaps TRBD1 (6 bases). The V end was cut by 7 bases, the J end by 2 bases, with 14 bases between. The CDR3 is 14 amino acids. Germline V gene sequence: CDR1 LNHDA, CDR2 SQIVND (reference sequence). In nucleotides, the CDR3 is TGTGCCAGTACCCTAGGGGACACCAACACTGAAGCTTTCTTT. It codes for CASTLGDTNTEAFF.

The CDR3 DNA reads as TGTGCCAGCAGACCCGGGAGGGGGGGGATTTCCTACGAGCAGTACTTC. Protein: CASRPGRGGISYEQYF. The V call is TRBV7-4, the J call TRBJ2-7, with 8 nucleotides matching TRBD2. This CDR3 is 16 amino acids long. Looked up from germline, CDR1 is SGHVT and CDR2 is SQSDAQ. The J segment lost 1 base and the V segment lost 6 bases, leaving 11 bases of the junction unmatched.

The chain combines TRBV7-8 with TRBJ2-7, with TRBD2 identical over 7 bases. Trimming at V came to 6 bases and at J to 4 bases, leaving 9 bases not matched to a gene. The CDR3 has 14 residues. Germline CDR1 and CDR2: SGHVS and FQNEAQ. CDR3 in DNA: TGTGCCAGCAGTGGGGGGGGACGAGCATACGAGCAGTACTTC. It translates to CASSGGGRAYEQYF. The full variable domain, in which reference TRBV7-8 and TRBJ2-7 provide the parts outside the CDR3, is GAGVSQSPRYKVAKRGQDVALRCDPISGHVSLFWYQQALGQGPEFLTYFQNEAQLDKSGLPSDRFFAERPEGSVSTLKIQRTQQEDSAVYLCASSGGGRAYEQYFGPGTRLTVT.

This clone was counted only a few times. This chain connects TRBV5-1 to TRBJ2-3; 13 bases agree with TRBD2. CDR1 is SGHRS, CDR2 YFSETQ, per germline. V dropped 3 bases and J dropped 0; count of bases not matched to a gene: 4. The CDR3 consists of 17 residues. CDR3 nucleotides: TGCGCCAGCAGCTCGCAGGGACTAGCGGGAAGCACAGATACGCAGTATTTT. It is translated as CASSSQGLAGSTDTQYF. Supplemented by reference TRBV5-1 and TRBJ2-3, the full variable domain reads KAGVTQTPRYLIKTRGQQVTLSCSPISGHRSVSWYQQTPGQGLQFLFEYFSETQRNKGNFPGRFSGRQFSNSRSEMNVSTLELGDSALYLCASSSQGLAGSTDTQYFGPGTRLTVL.

V gene TRBV27 combines with J gene TRBJ1-2; 9 nucleotides align to TRBD1. Germline V gene sequence: CDR1 MNHEY, CDR2 SMNVEV (reference sequence). This CDR3 has 13 residues. V was pared by 8 bases and J by 7 bases, with 8 bases of the junction left unmatched. As DNA, the CDR3 is TGTGCCAGCCGAGAACAGGGGGCCGGTGGCTACACCTTC. It is translated as CASREQGAGGYTF.